This TCR beta chain was identified during a study of neurological immune-mediated disorders. Study-level findings and limits: The multiple sclerosis repertoire cluster was associated with no clinical or MRI feature.

V was shortened by 2 bases and J by 7 bases, with 6 bases between the two germline ends. This CDR3 contains 12 residues. Germline CDR1 reads SGHVS; CDR2 reads FNYEAQ. TCRdb recomputed calls from the 5' RACE reads with MiXCR, one row per CDR3 protein. Here the sample spans approximately 41,000 distinct CDR3 sequences, 2% to 3% being singletons. This clonotype was detected only a few times. The antigen remains unidentified. V and J are TRBV7-6 and TRBJ2-1; no clear D gene. The sequencing input was PBMCs. The source is a man aged 25-45 years with multiple sclerosis. The CDR3 DNA reads as TGTGCCAGCAGCTTAAAGGAGAATGAGCAGTTCTTC. Its translation is CASSLKENEQFF.